Listed below are T cell receptor beta chains from one sample, sequenced in a study of radiotherapy plus CTLA-4 blockade in lung cancer. Sequencing was performed with immunoSEQ multiplex PCR; in TCRdb, only in-frame clones are kept and a portion is missing. Counted here are about 49,000 clones, 76% occurring once; the ten biggest clones make up approximately 10%. The specimen was peripheral blood, collected from a patient treated with radiotherapy plus ipilimumab. These receptors all stem from a human donor with non-small cell lung cancer who had stable disease on radiotherapy plus ipilimumab. Each CDR3 is given with its conserved first and last residue. The D gene is left open where the match is weak. Not all rows give a size; the values are once, few, many and, for expanded clones, a class.

>TRBV11-3|-|TRBJ1-1|-
TGTGCCAGCAGCTTAAATCAGGGAAGCACTGAAGCTTTCTTT
CASSLNQGSTEAFF
>TRBV6-4|many|TRBJ1-2|TRBD1
TGTGCCAGCAGTTACGTAACCGGGACAGGGGCTTATGGCTACACCTTC
CASSYVTGTGAYGYTF
>TRBV18|-|TRBJ1-5|-
TGTGCCAGCTCACCGCGGGGGGACAGCAATCAGCCCCAGCATTTT
CASSPRGDSNQPQHF
>TRBV6-1|once|TRBJ2-1|-
TGTGCCAGCAGTGAACGACCCTACAATGAGCAGTTCTTC
CASSERPYNEQFF
>TRBV10-3|-|TRBJ1-2|TRBD1
TGTGCCATCTCGGGCAAGGGGGCAGGTTGGGGCTACACCTTC
CAISGKGAGWGYTF
>TRBV10-3|-|TRBJ2-2|-
TGTGCCATCAGTGAGACCACCGGGGAGCTGTTTTTT
CAISETTGELFF
>TRBV11-2|-|TRBJ1-5|-
TGTGCCAGCAGCTTAGATCCCCAGGGTCAGCCCCAGCATTTT
CASSLDPQGQPQHF
>TRBV27|once|TRBJ2-5|-
TGTGCCAGCAGTTACCAGGGGTTGTCGGAGACCCAGTACTTC
CASSYQGLSETQYF
>TRBV13|-|TRBJ2-5|-
TGTGCCAGCAGCCCCAGGGCCCTTCAAGAGACCCAGTACTTC
CASSPRALQETQYF
>TRBV6-5|-|TRBJ1-5|-
TGTGCCAGCGAAGGACAAGGAGGTCAGCCCCAGCATTTT
CASEGQGGQPQHF
>TRBV18|many|TRBJ1-3|-
TGTGCCAGCTCACCAGTGGAGACAAGAAGCTCTGGAAACACCATATATTTT
CASSPVETRSSGNTIYF
>TRBV13|-|TRBJ1-5|-
TGTGCCAGCAGCTTAGGAAAGCAGGGCGGTCAGCCCCAGCATTTT
CASSLGKQGGQPQHF
>TRBV7-2|-|TRBJ1-3|-
TGTGCCAGCAGCTTAGATCGGGGGAGACTCCTACCTGGAAACACCATATATTTT
CASSLDRGRLLPGNTIYF
>TRBV5-4|-|TRBJ2-2|TRBD1
TGTGCCAGCAGCTCCACGGGGACAGGGGTGATCGGGGAGCTGTTTTTT
CASSSTGTGVIGELFF
>TRBV6-5|-|TRBJ1-2|TRBD1
TGTGCCAGCAGTCTTGGACAGGGGGTAACCTATGGCTACACCTTC
CASSLGQGVTYGYTF
>TRBV19|-|TRBJ1-2|-
TGTGCCAGTAGTATTTCCGGGCTCGATGGCTACACCTTC
CASSISGLDGYTF
>TRBV2|once|TRBJ1-4|-
TGTGCTTCAACATGGCCGACTAATGAAAAACTGTTTTTT
CASTWPTNEKLFF
>TRBV4-3|once|TRBJ1-4|-
TGCGCCAGCAGCCAGCCACAGAGGGGGGAAAAACTGTTTTTT
CASSQPQRGEKLFF
>TRBV6-4|-|TRBJ2-1|TRBD2
TGTGCCAGCAGTGAGGGACTAGCGGGGGGCGGCAATGAGCAGTTCTTC
CASSEGLAGGGNEQFF
>TRBV7-8|-|TRBJ2-2|TRBD2
TGTGCCAGCAGCCAGGGACTAGCGGGGGGTAAAACCGGGGAGCTGTTTTTT
CASSQGLAGGKTGELFF
>TRBV2|-|TRBJ1-2|-
TGTGCCAGCAGATCGGGGGCCTATGGCTACACCTTC
CASRSGAYGYTF
>TRBV12-5|-|TRBJ1-2|-
TGTGCTAGTGGTTTGGGACGGGCGGGCCTAGGGGATGGCTACACCTTC
CASGLGRAGLGDGYTF
>TRBV27|-|TRBJ2-5|TRBD2
TGTGCCAGCCGGCGGGGGGCTGCGTACCAAGAGACCCAGTACTTC
CASRRGAAYQETQYF
>TRBV5-1|many|TRBJ1-2|-
TGCGCCAGCAGCTTGGACATAAGTAACTATGGCTACACCTTC
CASSLDISNYGYTF
>TRBV6-5|-|TRBJ2-7|TRBD2
TGTGCCAGCAGTAGGGGACTAGCGGGGTCCCACGAGCAGTACTTC
CASSRGLAGSHEQYF
>TRBV9|-|TRBJ1-2|-
TGTGCCAGCAGCGTAAGTAGGGACATCTATGGCTACACCTTC
CASSVSRDIYGYTF
>TRBV18|-|TRBJ2-3|-
TGTGCCAGCTCACCATATTTCGGGCGGACTAGCACAGATACGCAGTATTTT
CASSPYFGRTSTDTQYF
>TRBV6-5|few|TRBJ2-2|TRBD1
TGTGCCAGCAGTTACAGCCAGGGGGCCACCGGGGAGCTGTTTTTT
CASSYSQGATGELFF
>TRBV7-9|once|TRBJ1-3|-
TGTGCCAGCACCCTCGGGGGTACTGGAAACACCATATATTTT
CASTLGGTGNTIYF
>TRBV5-1|-|TRBJ1-6|-
TGCGCCAGCAGCTTGCTTACAGATAATTCACCCCTCCACTTT
CASSLLTDNSPLHF
>TRBV30|once|TRBJ2-2|-
TGTGCCTGGAGGGCGACAGCGAACACCGGGGAGCTGTTTTTT
CAWRATANTGELFF
>TRBV7-2|-|TRBJ2-3|-
TGTGCCAGCAGCTCCGCTGGGGGCGTAGATACGCAGTATTTT
CASSSAGGVDTQYF
>TRBV5-6|-|TRBJ1-6|-
TGTGCCAGCAGCTCCGCATGGACAGTTTATTCACCCCTCCACTTT
CASSSAWTVYSPLHF
>TRBV6-5|once|TRBJ1-1|-
TGTGCCAGCCGACCGGGGACGGGGAACACTGAAGCTTTCTTT
CASRPGTGNTEAFF
>TRBV6-1|-|TRBJ1-1|TRBD1
TGTGCCAGCAGTGAACAGGTCAGGGGGACCACTGAAGCTTTCTTT
CASSEQVRGTTEAFF
>TRBV6-1|few|TRBJ1-2|-
TGTGCCAGCAGTGAAATGGGGGAGGCTGCGGGCTACACCTTC
CASSEMGEAAGYTF
>TRBV4-3|medium-sized|TRBJ1-2|-
TGCGCCAGCAGCCAAACGGGAGACGATGGCTACACCTTC
CASSQTGDDGYTF